A single sample is the source of the 30 T cell receptor beta chains below, sequenced in a study of T-cell memory formation after mild COVID-19. Via MiXCR, TCRdb re-called the 5' RACE reads, giving one row per CDR3 protein. The sample includes 210,000 or so distinct CDR3 sequences, 10% of them seen just once. The specimen sequenced was PBMCs or a T cell subset sorted from them (not recorded which). Every receptor here comes from a man aged 18 to 30 who had mild COVID-19 (a few samples of this study predate the infection). Cell type and time point are not known.

The chain links TRBV29-1 to TRBJ2-3; tentative D call: TRBD2 (6 bases). CDR3 length equals 14 residues. The germline V and J ends were trimmed by 7 bases and 4 bases, with 18 bases remaining between them. In germline, CDR1 is SQVTM, CDR2 ANQGSEA. The CDR3 DNA is TGCAGCGCCGCGGGGACCGTGAATGCAGATACGCAGTATTTT. Amino acids: CSAAGTVNADTQYF.

The gene calls are TRBV7-8 and TRBJ1-5; the D gene is possibly TRBD1 (6 bases). Deletions cut 4 bases from V and 2 bases from J, with 12 bases between. The CDR3 loop spans 15 amino acids. The germline V gene encodes CDR1 SGHVS and CDR2 FQNEAQ. Here the CDR3 DNA reads TGTGCCAGCAGCTCCGGTTGGGGGCGCAATCAGCCCCAGCATTTT. Protein product: CASSSGWGRNQPQHF.

This clonotype turned up a few times. V is TRBV9 and J is TRBJ2-7, with TRBD2 matching over 7 bases. Germline lookup yields CDR1 SGDLS and CDR2 YYNGEE. After removal of 0 bases from V and 6 bases from J, the junction contained 9 bases not matched to a gene. This CDR3 region has 15 residues. The CDR3 region is CASSVDPGGTFEQYF. The DNA of the CDR3 is TGTGCCAGCAGCGTAGACCCGGGGGGAACATTCGAGCAGTACTTC. Combining the CDR3 with reference TRBV9 and TRBJ2-7 gives the whole variable domain DSGVTQTPKHLITATGQRVTLRCSPRSGDLSVYWYQQSLDQGLQFLIQYYNGEERAKGNILERFSAQQFPDLHSELNLSSLELGDSALYFCASSVDPGGTFEQYFGPGTRLTVT.

This clonotype came up a few times. V gene TRBV7-2 combines with J gene TRBJ1-4; D gene ambiguous. Germline V gene lookup returns CDR1 SGHTA and CDR2 FQGNSA. V shed 5 bases and J shed 8 bases, with 18 bases lying between them. This CDR3 contains 15 residues. DNA for the CDR3: TGTGCCAGCAGCCCAACCCCTGGACTTTCGGAAAAACTGTTTTTT. Protein: CASSPTPGLSEKLFF.

This clonotype came up a few times. J is TRBJ2-5 and V is TRBV7-2; no clear D. The length of the CDR3 is 13 residues. Trimming took off 5 bases at V and 5 bases at J, with 12 bases between the two ends. Germline V lookup: CDR1 SGHTA, CDR2 FQGNSA. The CDR3 spells CASSPRSWETQYF. DNA for the CDR3: TGTGCCAGCAGCCCCCGATCCTGGGAGACCCAGTACTTC.

Only a few counts were recorded for this clonotype. The chain carries TRBV4-3 and TRBJ2-6; D call uncertain. The CDR3 spans 17 residues. CDR1 and CDR2 (germline): LGHNA, YSLEER. V was trimmed by 0 bases and J by 0 bases, leaving 9 bases between them. The CDR3 here is CASSQDWQASGANVLTF. The CDR3, as DNA: TGCGCCAGCAGCCAAGATTGGCAGGCCTCTGGGGCCAACGTCCTGACTTTC.

This clonotype occurred a few times. This chain uses TRBV6-5 with TRBJ1-3, with TRBD1 matching 8 bases. Germline CDR1 and CDR2: MNHEY and SVGAGI. V lost 3 bases to trimming and J lost 4 bases; unmatched junction nucleotides: 5. The CDR3 sequence is 15 residues long. The CDR3 reads CASSYWTGSGNTIYF. Here the CDR3 DNA reads TGTGCCAGCAGTTATTGGACAGGGTCGGGAAACACCATATATTTT.

The rearrangement uses TRBV20-1 and TRBJ2-5, with 9 bases identical to TRBD2. Germline V gene data show CDR1 as DFQATT and CDR2 as SNEGSKA (reference sequence). There are 15 residues in the CDR3. Trimming removed 3 bases from V and 5 bases from J; junction bases left unmatched: 10. The CDR3: CSARPGTSLGETQYF. The CDR3 nucleotides are TGCAGTGCTAGGCCCGGGACTAGCTTAGGGGAGACCCAGTACTTC.

This clonotype appeared many times. The chain couples TRBV7-2 to TRBJ2-7; D gene uncertain. CDR1 SGHTA and CDR2 FQGNSA come from the germline V gene. CDR3 length: 14 amino acids. V was shortened by 5 bases and J by 6 bases, with 17 bases between the two germline ends. The CDR3 protein is CASSATQERFEQYV. DNA for the CDR3: TGTGCCAGCAGCGCAACCCAGGAGAGGTTCGAGCAGTACGTC.

This clonotype appeared a few times. The gene calls are TRBV20-1 and TRBJ2-3; perhaps TRBD1 as D (6 bases). In germline, CDR1 is DFQATT, CDR2 SNEGSKA (reference sequence). There are 15 residues in the CDR3. V gave up 3 bases and J gave up 2 bases, with 15 bases separating them. This CDR3 is CSARHARGYTDTQYF. CDR3 bases: TGCAGTGCTAGGCACGCCAGGGGCTACACAGATACGCAGTATTTT.

The chain uses TRBV20-1 and TRBJ1-2; no definite D call. CDR1 and CDR2 (germline): DFQATT, SNEGSKA (reference sequence). CDR3 length: 12 residues. V lost 4 bases and J 4 bases, leaving 10 bases between the germline ends. The CDR3 DNA follows: TGCAGTGCTAACGAGCTAGGCTATGGCTACACCTTC. This gives the protein CSANELGYGYTF.

This clonotype appeared many times. V usage is TRBV5-1 and J usage is TRBJ1-2, with unresolved D. V was pared by 3 bases and J by 4 bases, with 16 bases between. Per the germline V gene, CDR1 is SGHRS and CDR2 is YFSETQ. CDR3 size: 15 residues. The CDR3 DNA follows: TGCGCCAGCAGCTCAGCGACGGATTCATTCTATGGCTACACCTTC. It codes for CASSSATDSFYGYTF. Drawing the rest from reference TRBV5-1 and TRBJ1-2, the complete variable domain is KAGVTQTPRYLIKTRGQQVTLSCSPISGHRSVSWYQQTPGQGLQFLFEYFSETQRNKGNFPGRFSGRQFSNSRSEMNVSTLELGDSALYLCASSSATDSFYGYTFGSGTRLTVV.

V and J are TRBV7-2 and TRBJ2-7, with a weak D call TRBD1 (6 bases). Germline CDR1 and CDR2: SGHTA and FQGNSA. Trimming shortened V by 1 base and J by 4 bases, and 8 bases separated the two germline ends. The CDR3 loop spans 13 amino acids. In DNA form, the CDR3 reads TGTGCCAGCAGCTTAGTGAGGGGGTACGAGCAGTACGTC. It translates to CASSLVRGYEQYV.

This clonotype occurred a few times. The genes are TRBV5-1 and TRBJ2-1; the match to TRBD2 covers 9 bases. This CDR3 has 16 amino acids. The J segment lost 5 bases and the V segment lost 3 bases, leaving 9 bases of the junction unmatched. From germline, CDR1 is SGHRS and CDR2 YFSETQ. CDR3 bases: TGCGCCAGCAGCTCCGCTGTAGCGGGGGTAAACAATGAGCAGTTCTTC. Encoded protein: CASSSAVAGVNNEQFF. The variable domain in full, with the rest retrieved from reference TRBV5-1 and TRBJ2-1, is KAGVTQTPRYLIKTRGQQVTLSCSPISGHRSVSWYQQTPGQGLQFLFEYFSETQRNKGNFPGRFSGRQFSNSRSEMNVSTLELGDSALYLCASSSAVAGVNNEQFFGPGTRLTVL.

V and J are TRBV7-2 and TRBJ2-1; TRBD1 aligns across 9 bases. Germline CDR1 SGHTA, CDR2 FQGNSA. The CDR3 is made up of 15 amino acids. J lost 3 bases, V lost 1 base, and 1 base had no gene match. CDR3 sequence: CASSLDRGLYNEQFF. CDR3 nucleotides: TGTGCCAGCAGCTTAGACAGGGGGCTCTACAATGAGCAGTTCTTC.

The chain links TRBV2 to TRBJ2-3; TRBD2 aligns across 13 bases. Per germline, CDR1 SNHLY and CDR2 FYNNEI. The J segment lost 4 bases and the V segment lost 8 bases, leaving 9 bases of the junction unmatched. There are 16 residues in the CDR3. CDR3 sequence reads: CASSGLAGRVADTQYF. The CDR3 nucleotides read TGTGCCAGCTCGGGACTAGCGGGGAGGGTTGCAGATACGCAGTATTTT.

The chain couples TRBV7-3 to TRBJ1-4; TRBD1 is a possible D gene (5 bases). Per germline, CDR1 SGHTA and CDR2 FQGTGA. The CDR3 covers 17 residues. Trimming cost V 4 bases and J 0 bases, with 15 bases left between them. The CDR3 loop is CASSSRQRPATNEKLFF. The CDR3, as DNA: TGTGCCAGCAGCTCCCGACAGCGTCCCGCAACTAATGAAAAACTGTTTTTT.

There are a few counts of this clonotype. J is TRBJ2-3 and V is TRBV27; 7 nucleotides line up with TRBD1. Germline CDR1 and CDR2: MNHEY and SMNVEV (reference sequence). V trimming: 3 bases; J trimming: 3 bases; junction bases outside the gene matches: 12. The CDR3 consists of 17 residues. CDR3 coding DNA: TGTGCCAGCAGTTTTCCGCAGGGTCGCAGGGGGACAGATACGCAGTATTTT. Protein: CASSFPQGRRGTDTQYF.

Ten or more counts support this clonotype. The CDR3 spells CASSFLRGAYTGELFF. In nucleotides, the CDR3 is TGTGCCAGCAGTTTTTTGCGGGGGGCCTACACCGGGGAGCTGTTTTTT. The chain links TRBV27 to TRBJ2-2, with TRBD2 matching over 8 bases. Germline values: CDR1 MNHEY, CDR2 SMNVEV (reference sequence). This CDR3 is built from 16 residues. V lost 3 bases, J lost 3 bases, and 6 bases stayed unmatched.

V and J are TRBV7-2 and TRBJ2-5; 7 bases map to TRBD2. Per germline, CDR1 SGHTA and CDR2 FQGNSA. V was pared by 3 bases and J by 3 bases, with 1 base of the junction left unmatched. This CDR3 is 13 amino acids long. The CDR3 coding sequence is TGTGCCAGCAGCTTCCTAGCGGAAGAGACCCAGTACTTC. Translation: CASSFLAEETQYF. Full variable domain (remainder filled in from reference TRBV7-2 and TRBJ2-5): GAGVSQSPSNKVTEKGKDVELRCDPISGHTALYWYRQSLGQGLEFLIYFQGNSAPDKSGLPSDRFSAERTGGSVSTLTIQRTQQEDSAVYLCASSFLAEETQYFGPGTRLLVL.

This clonotype was counted a few times. This rearrangement joins TRBV3-1 to TRBJ1-4; D gene ambiguous. The length of the CDR3 is 15 residues. Germline values: CDR1 LGHDT, CDR2 YNNKEL (reference sequence). Trimming cost V 1 base and J 8 bases, with 14 bases left between them. CDR3 residues: CASSQGTTGDEKLFF. Here the CDR3 DNA reads TGTGCCAGCAGCCAAGGGACGACCGGCGACGAAAAACTGTTTTTT.

This chain connects TRBV5-1 to TRBJ2-3, with 7 nucleotides matching TRBD2. V lost 0 bases and J lost 6; bases outside the gene matches: 10. The CDR3 extends over 16 amino acids. CDR1 and CDR2 from the germline V gene are SGHRS and YFSETQ. In DNA, the CDR3 is TGCGCCAGCAGCTTGGAGGTAGCGGGTGTGGCCGATACGCAGTATTTT. This translates into CASSLEVAGVADTQYF.

This CDR3 is CASRGLFGGGGRGNEQFF. In DNA, the CDR3 is TGCGCCAGCAGGGGTCTTTTTGGTGGGGGAGGCCGAGGCAATGAGCAGTTCTTC. The chain employs TRBV10-1 and TRBJ2-1, with TRBD2 as a possible D gene (6 bases). The germline V gene encodes CDR1 WNHNN and CDR2 SYGVQD (reference sequence). CDR3 size: 18 residues. V lost 6 bases, J lost 6 bases, and 27 bases lay in between.

This clonotype was recorded a few times. The chain combines TRBV5-1 with TRBJ2-1, with a weak D call TRBD1 (6 bases). Germline assignment: CDR1 SGHRS and CDR2 YFSETQ. Between the trimmed V and J ends, which lost 6 bases and 1 base, there was a span of 8 bases. The CDR3 loop spans 13 amino acids. In DNA, the CDR3 is TGCGCCAGCAATCAGGGGTCCTACAATGAGCAGTTCTTC. Its protein product is CASNQGSYNEQFF.

On this clonotype: A much larger clone sits a single nucleotide away, making a read error possible. This sequence joins TRBV7-2 and TRBJ2-2; the match to TRBD1 covers 9 bases. CDR3 length: 14 residues. CDR1 and CDR2 from the germline V gene are SGHTA and FQGNSA. CDR3 region: CAISPRTGAGELFF. The CDR3 bases are TGTGCCATCAGCCCCCGGACAGGGGCCGGGGAGCTGTTTTTT.

This clonotype was recorded at least ten times. This chain uses TRBV7-2 with TRBJ2-3, with D hard to call. Trimming left V 4 bases short and J 4 bases short, with 12 bases between. Per germline, CDR1 SGHTA and CDR2 FQGNSA. CDR3 length: 14 residues. DNA for the CDR3: TGTGCCAGCAGCTCCTCAGTTAGGGCAGATACGCAGTATTTT. It encodes CASSSSVRADTQYF.

The sample holds many counts of this clonotype. The rearrangement uses TRBV5-1 and TRBJ2-3; the D gene is possibly TRBD2 (7 bases). Trimming left V 4 bases short and J 4 bases short, with 16 bases between. Germline lookup yields CDR1 SGHRS and CDR2 YFSETQ. The length of the CDR3 is 15 residues. For the CDR3, the DNA is TGCGCCAGCAGCCTGTGGGTGGGGGGGCCAGATACGCAGTATTTT. Amino acid sequence: CASSLWVGGPDTQYF.

This clonotype was recorded a few times. The rearrangement uses TRBV6-2 or TRBV6-3 and TRBJ1-6; tentative D call: TRBD1 (5 bases). Looked up from germline, CDR1 is MNHEY and CDR2 is SVGEGT. The V end lost 6 bases, the J end lost 4 bases, and 13 bases lay between the germline ends. This CDR3 contains 15 residues. CDR3 sequence reads: CASRPREGYNSPLHF. The DNA of the CDR3 is TGTGCCAGCAGACCCCGCGAGGGGTATAATTCACCCCTCCACTTT.

This clonotype was observed a handful of times. V and J are TRBV29-1 and TRBJ1-1, with a weak D call TRBD1 (5 bases). Between the trimmed V and J ends, which lost 5 bases and 0 bases, there was a span of 7 bases. This CDR3 is 12 amino acids long. The germline V gene has CDR1 SQVTM and CDR2 ANQGSEA. In DNA, the CDR3 is TGCAGCGTTAGACAGCTGAACACTGAAGCTTTCTTT. Residues: CSVRQLNTEAFF.

This clonotype was detected only a few times. The chain joins TRBV18 to TRBJ2-3, with D unclear. The CDR3 sequence is 12 residues long. V was cut by 4 bases and J by 13 bases, with 15 bases left in between. The germline gives CDR1 KGHSH, CDR2 LQKENI. The chain's CDR3 is CASSRYERDEYF. The CDR3 DNA is TGTGCCAGCTCACGGTATGAACGTGATGAGTATTTT.